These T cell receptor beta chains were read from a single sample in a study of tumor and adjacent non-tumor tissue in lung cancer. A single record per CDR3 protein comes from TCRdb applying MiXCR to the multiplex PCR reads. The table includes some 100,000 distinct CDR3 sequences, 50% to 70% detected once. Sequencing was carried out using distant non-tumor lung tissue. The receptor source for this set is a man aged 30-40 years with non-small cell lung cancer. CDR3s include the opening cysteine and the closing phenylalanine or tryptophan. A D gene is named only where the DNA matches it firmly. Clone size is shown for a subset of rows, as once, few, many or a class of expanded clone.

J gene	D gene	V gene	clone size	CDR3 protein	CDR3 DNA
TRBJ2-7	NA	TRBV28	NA	CASSLFRVDSRAYEQYF	TGTGCCAGCAGTTTATTCAGGGTGGACAGCAGGGCCTACGAGCAGTACTTC
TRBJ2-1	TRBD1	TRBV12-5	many	CASGLRQGGYNEQFF	TGTGCTAGTGGTCTTCGACAGGGGGGCTACAATGAGCAGTTCTTC
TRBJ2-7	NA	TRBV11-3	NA	CAISPPSRRRGNEQYF	TGTGCCATCAGCCCCCCTAGTCGGCGCCGGGGCAATGAGCAGTACTTC
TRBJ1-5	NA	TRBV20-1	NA	CSTTQGPSNQSQHF	TGCAGTACTACACAGGGACCCAGCAATCAGTCCCAGCATTTT
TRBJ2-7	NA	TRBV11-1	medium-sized	CASSLGAATEQYF	TGTGCCAGCAGCTTAGGAGCGGCAACGGAGCAGTACTTC
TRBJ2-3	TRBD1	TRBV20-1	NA	CSVGQGPGADTQYF	TGCAGTGTTGGACAGGGGCCCGGCGCAGATACGCAGTATTTT
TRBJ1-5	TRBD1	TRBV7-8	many	CASSLERDRGHQPQHF	TGTGCCAGCAGCTTAGAGAGGGACAGGGGGCATCAGCCCCAGCATTTT
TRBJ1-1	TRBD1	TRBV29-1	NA	CSAAPWTGLAEAFF	TGCAGCGCTGCTCCGTGGACAGGGCTGGCTGAAGCTTTCTTT
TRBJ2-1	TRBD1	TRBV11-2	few	CASNSWTGRYNEQFF	TGTGCCAGCAACTCCTGGACAGGCCGCTACAATGAGCAGTTCTTC
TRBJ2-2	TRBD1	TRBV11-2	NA	CASSFGNRGRTGELFF	TGTGCCAGCAGCTTCGGCAACAGGGGACGGACAGGGGAGCTGTTTTTT
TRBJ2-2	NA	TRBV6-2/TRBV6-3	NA	CASNYRDTGELIF	TGTGCCAGCAATTACAGGGACACCGGGGAGCTGATTTTT
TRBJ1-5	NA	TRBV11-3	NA	CASNLTSVATDTQHF	TGTGCCAGCAACTTAACTAGCGTGGCCACAGATACGCAGCATTTT
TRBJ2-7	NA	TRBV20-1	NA	CSARDGNEQYF	TGCAGTGCTAGAGACGGGAATGAGCAGTACTTC
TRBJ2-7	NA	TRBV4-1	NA	CASSPGMGYEQYF	TGCGCCAGCAGCCCCGGGATGGGCTACGAGCAGTACTTC
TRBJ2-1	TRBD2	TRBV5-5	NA	CASSRTGTRDHNAQFF	TGCGCCAGCAGCCGTACCGGGACTAGAGACCACAATGCGCAGTTCTTC
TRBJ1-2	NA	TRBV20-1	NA	CSVRVGTSYGYTF	TGCAGTGTTAGAGTAGGCACCTCCTATGGTTACACCTTC
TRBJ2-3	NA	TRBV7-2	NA	CASSIIGGSDTQYF	TGTGCCAGCAGCATCATTGGGGGGTCAGATACGCAGTATTTT
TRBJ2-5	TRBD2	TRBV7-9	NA	CASSLDWTSGGVDTQYF	TGTGCCAGCAGCTTAGATTGGACTAGCGGGGGAGTGGATACCCAGTACTTT
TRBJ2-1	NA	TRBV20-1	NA	CSARDIADNEQFF	TGCAGTGCTAGAGATATAGCCGACAATGAGCAGTTCTTC
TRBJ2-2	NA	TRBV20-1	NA	CTARKGGPDTGKLFF	TGCACTGCTAGGAAGGGGGGGCCGGACACCGGGAAGCTGTTTTTT
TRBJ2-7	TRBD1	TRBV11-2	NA	CASSQRGQGIDEQYF	TGTGCCAGTAGCCAGCGCGGACAGGGTATCGACGAGCAGTACTTC
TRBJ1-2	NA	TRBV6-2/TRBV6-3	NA	CVSSREGNGYTF	TGTGTCAGCAGTCGGGAAGGAAATGGCTACACCTTC
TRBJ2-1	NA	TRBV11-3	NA	CASSPGASLYIEQFF	TGTGCCAGCAGCCCCGGGGCCTCCCTCTACATTGAGCAGTTCTTC
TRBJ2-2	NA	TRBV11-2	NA	CASSMVTSAGELFF	TGTGCCAGCAGTATGGTAACGAGCGCCGGGGAGCTGTTTTTT
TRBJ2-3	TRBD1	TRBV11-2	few	CASSLRGQGNTDTQYF	TGTGCCAGCAGCTTACGCGGACAGGGAAACACAGATACGCAGTATTTT
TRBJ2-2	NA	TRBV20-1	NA	CSVRDLRGHRDGELFF	TGCAGTGTTAGAGATCTTCGTGGCCACCGGGACGGGGAGCTGTTTTTT
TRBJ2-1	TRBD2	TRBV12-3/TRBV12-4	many	CASSLGTSAEQFF	TGTGCCAGCAGTTTAGGGACTAGCGCTGAGCAGTTCTTC
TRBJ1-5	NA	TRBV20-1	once	CSDRDRGGYNQPRHF	TGCAGTGATAGAGATCGGGGGGGGTACAATCAGCCCCGGCATTTT
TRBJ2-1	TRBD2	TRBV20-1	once	CSTAASGLAPYNEHFF	TGCAGTACTGCCGCCTCAGGACTAGCGCCTTACAATGAGCACTTCTTC
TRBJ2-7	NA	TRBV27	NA	CASRRPPTDF	TGTGCCAGCAGGCGGCCTCCGACCGACTTC
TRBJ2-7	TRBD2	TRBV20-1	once	CSARAGTSVGPYEQYF	TGCAGTGCTAGAGCCGGGACTAGCGTGGGTCCCTACGAGCAGTACTTC
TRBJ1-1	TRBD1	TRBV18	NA	CASSPRDSRSTEAFF	TGTGCCAGCTCACCGAGGGACAGCCGAAGCACTGAAGCTTTCTTT
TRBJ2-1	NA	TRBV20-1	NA	CSASPDRYNEQSF	TGCAGTGCTAGTCCCGACAGATACAATGAGCAGTCCTTC
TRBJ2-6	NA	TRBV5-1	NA	CASSLEGSGANVMTF	TGCGCCAGCAGCTTGGAGGGGTCTGGGGCCAACGTCATGACTTTC
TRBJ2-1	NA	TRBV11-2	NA	CASSLGVARYNEQFF	TGTGCCAGTAGCTTAGGGGTAGCGCGATACAATGAGCAGTTCTTC
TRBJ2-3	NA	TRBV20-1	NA	CGVAAGNGDTHYF	NA
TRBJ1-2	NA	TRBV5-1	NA	CASSREDGVGYTF	TGCGCCAGCAGCCGGGAAGACGGGGTTGGCTACACCTTC
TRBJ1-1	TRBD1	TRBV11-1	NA	CASNGQANTEAFF	TGTGCCAGCAATGGACAGGCCAACACTGAAGCTTTCTTT
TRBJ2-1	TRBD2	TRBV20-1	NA	CSALSGISALHEQFF	TGCAGTGCCCTGAGCGGGATTAGCGCTCTCCATGAGCAGTTCTTC
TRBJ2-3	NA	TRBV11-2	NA	CASSPETDTQYF	TGTGCCAGCAGCCCCGAAACAGATACGCAGTATTTT
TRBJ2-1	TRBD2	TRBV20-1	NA	CSPRDGGLVNEQFF	TGCAGTCCTAGAGATGGAGGACTAGTCAATGAGCAGTTCTTC
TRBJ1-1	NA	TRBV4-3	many	CASSQVVVDTEAFF	TGCGCCAGCAGCCAAGTAGTGGTGGACACTGAAGCTTTCTTT
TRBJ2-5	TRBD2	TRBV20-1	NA	CSTGVSGSQETQYF	TGCAGTACTGGAGTTAGCGGGTCTCAAGAGACCCAGTACTTC
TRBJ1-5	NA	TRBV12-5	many	CASGLGEAEQPQHF	TGTGCTAGTGGTTTAGGGGAAGCCGAACAGCCCCAGCATTTT
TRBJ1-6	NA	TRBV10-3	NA	CTITPNISYNSPLHF	TGTACCATCACCCCGAACATCTCCTATAATTCACCCCTCCACTTT
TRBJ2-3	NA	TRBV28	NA	CAGSFGGGETDTQYF	TGTGCCGGCAGTTTTGGAGGCGGGGAAACAGATACGCAGTATTTT